This T cell receptor beta chain came from a study of OX40 agonist ivuxolimab in advanced cancers. Turning to the overall study: Ivuxolimab was an agonistic, fully human IgG2 monoclonal antibody directed against OX40 (CD134), a costimulatory receptor. Partial responses occurred in three dose-escalation patients, of whom one had hepatocellular carcinoma and two had cutaneous melanoma. The paper describes the monotherapy dose-escalation part (N ≈ 49 patients) of the phase I trial of ivuxolimab. The purpose of peripheral TCRbeta sequencing was to test whether ivuxolimab changed TCR sequence diversity and led to clonal T-cell expansion. A male proportion of roughly 80% and a mean age of around 60 years, ranging from 23 to 79, were recorded for the dose-escalation cohort. Of the approximately 50 dose-escalation patients, hepatocellular carcinoma was present in approximately 20, melanoma in some 15, renal cell carcinoma in 9 and head and neck cancer in 9. Patients were allowed to have had prior anti-PD-1, anti-PD-L1 or anti-CTLA-4 therapy, and 40% of the dose-escalation patients had previously received checkpoint inhibitors. Intravenous ivuxolimab was administered to patients every 2 weeks at six dose levels: 0.01, 0.1, 0.3, 1.5, 3 and 10 mg/kg.

Paper-wide results and their limitations: Which antigens the clonally expanded peripheral T cells were specific for was not determined. After ivuxolimab, expanded clones were on average more numerous among CD8+ T cells than among CD4+ T cells. In the 0.1-3.0 mg/kg groups, partial responders had among the lowest normalized peripheral clonal expansion, particularly in CD8+ T cells. Low levels of normalized T-cell clonal expansion were also seen in some patients who did not respond. Clonal expansion of both CD4+ and CD8+ blood T cells was observed from baseline to week 6 at doses 0.1 to 3.0 mg/kg.

V loses 7 bases of germline sequence and J loses 4 bases, and the interval between the two ends is 13 bases. CDR1 and CDR2 are read off the germline V gene as MDHEN and SYDVKM. There are 13 amino acids in the CDR3, from cysteine to phenylalanine inclusive. Left in the record is the CDR3 DNA by itself, 39 bases read in frame from the first base. Details on this clone: Its binding antigen is unknown. Nothing much larger sits one base from this clone, and base qualities are not available.

Patients with a history of autoimmune disease or receiving systemic immunosuppression were excluded from the trial. In every dose cohort, peripheral blood was drawn for TCR sequencing at baseline, cycle 4 day 1, and cycle 7 day 1. Samples were obtained from an open-label, multicenter, first-in-human phase I dose-escalation trial of ivuxolimab. Adults with locally advanced or metastatic head and neck squamous cell, hepatocellular, melanoma or renal cell carcinoma were enrolled in the trial. Before TCR sequencing, CD4+ T cells and CD8+ T cells from peripheral blood were sorted into separate populations. For sequencing of the TCRbeta CDR3 region, genomic DNA was extracted from the sorted cells. The immunoSEQ Assay was used for sequencing of TCRbeta CDR3 regions. The table comes from immuneACCESS by way of TCRdb, which keeps in-frame sequences with V and J called. Part of the clones is missing from these tables; in studies checked, under half for an unresolved V gene and the rest for unknown reasons. This sample lists nearly 85,000 clones; 80% to 90% were detected once. Approximately 2% of the sample lies in the top ten.

The sample was CD4+ or CD8+ T cells sorted from blood, taken in a trial of the OX40 agonist ivuxolimab. The TCR was taken from an adult with an advanced solid tumor such as melanoma, head and neck, liver or kidney cancer. The chain was built from TRBV28 and TRBJ1-2; the D gene is possibly TRBD1, with 6 bases matching. The CDR3 is CASISEGGYGYTF. The DNA is TGTGCCAGCATTTCCGAGGGGGGCTATGGCTACACCTTC.